The next 21 T cell receptor beta chains were all read from a single sample in a study of T cells in localized non-small cell lung cancer. Using immunoSEQ multiplex PCR, the repertoire was profiled, and TCRdb retains in-frame clones only, with some absent. The profile shows around 78,000 clones, about 84% of them singletons. Sequenced here: peripheral blood, sampled before any cancer treatment. These receptors came from a female donor aged 60 or older with stage I lung adenocarcinoma.

This clone has a handful of counts. This sequence joins TRBV29-1 and TRBJ1-1; weak D call: TRBD1 (6 bases). CDR3 length: 12 residues. CDR1 is SQVTM and CDR2 is ANQGSEA in the germline V gene. Trimming left V 6 bases short and J 4 bases short, with 12 bases between. CDR3 in amino acids: CSVPRGFTEAFF. CDR3 DNA: TGCAGCGTCCCAAGGGGGTTCACTGAAGCTTTCTTT.

This chain connects TRBV4-3 to TRBJ1-6, with 8 bases matching TRBD1. This CDR3 is 15 amino acids long. Germline CDR1 reads LGHNA; CDR2 reads YSLEER. V gave up 3 bases and J gave up 7 bases; unmatched junction bases: 5. CDR3 coding DNA: TGCGCCAGCAGCCACGGGACAGGCCTAAATTCACCCCTCCACTTT. It codes for CASSHGTGLNSPLHF.

The chain joins TRBV29-1 to TRBJ2-6; TRBD1 matches 11 bases. Looked up from germline, CDR1 is SQVTM and CDR2 is ANQGSEA. The CDR3 has 16 amino acids. J was trimmed by 3 bases and V by 7 bases; bases with no gene match: 8. The CDR3 is CSAGQGATIGANVLTF. Written as DNA, the CDR3 is TGCAGCGCTGGACAGGGGGCCACTATTGGGGCCAACGTCCTGACTTTC. Looking up the rest from reference TRBV29-1 and TRBJ2-6 gives the full variable domain: SAVISQKPSRDICQRGTSLTIQCQVDSQVTMMFWYRQQPGQSLTLIATANQGSEATYESGFVIDKFPISRPNLTFSTLTVSNMSPEDSSIYLCSAGQGATIGANVLTFGAGSRLTVL.

V and J are TRBV10-3 and TRBJ2-1; unclear D gene. Trimming left V 5 bases short and J 0 bases short, with 11 bases between. Germline V gene sequence: CDR1 ENHRY, CDR2 SYGVKD. This CDR3 contains 15 residues. The CDR3 DNA sequence: TGTGCCATCAGTCCTTCAGAGAGCTCCTACAATGAGCAGTTCTTC. This translates into CAISPSESSYNEQFF.

The table lists this clone with a count of one. DNA for the CDR3: TGTGCCAGCAGCTTAGATAGCGGGGTCCCCCGGGGGACCCAGTACTTC. It translates to CASSLDSGVPRGTQYF. The gene calls are TRBV7-9 and TRBJ2-5; 8 bases agree with TRBD2. This CDR3 spans 16 amino acids. V lost 1 base and J lost 7; bases outside the gene matches: 11. Germline lookup yields CDR1 SEHNR and CDR2 FQNEAQ (reference sequence).

The chain uses TRBV5-6 and TRBJ1-1, with D unclear. This CDR3 region has 16 residues. V lost 3 bases and J lost 0, with 15 bases in between. The germline V gene has CDR1 SGHDT and CDR2 YYEEEE. The CDR3 DNA follows: TGTGCCAGCAGCTCGTACAAGCAAATCATGAACACTGAAGCTTTCTTT. This sequence encodes CASSSYKQIMNTEAFF.

The chain recombines TRBV14 with TRBJ2-1; 14 bases are shared with TRBD2. The length of the CDR3 is 16 residues. The germline V gene has CDR1 SGHDN and CDR2 FVKESK. V gave up 7 bases and J gave up 8 bases; unmatched junction bases: 10. The CDR3 here is CASNPPGTSGRDEQFF. The DNA for the CDR3 is TGTGCCAGCAACCCCCCCGGGACTAGCGGGAGAGATGAGCAGTTCTTC.

This clone was counted a single time. This rearrangement joins TRBV4-3 to TRBJ2-7; 7 bases line up with TRBD2. The ends lost 1 base at V and 0 bases at J; junction bases unmatched: 3. The length of the CDR3 is 15 residues. Germline V gives CDR1 LGHNA, CDR2 YSLEER. The DNA for the CDR3 is TGCGCCAGCAGCCAAGGGGGGAGGGCCTCCTACGAGCAGTACTTC. Its translation: CASSQGGRASYEQYF.

This clone appeared a single time. V and J are TRBV7-2 and TRBJ1-1, with D possibly matching TRBD1 (5 bases). Germline loops: CDR1 SGHTA, CDR2 FQGNSA. CDR3 length: 16 amino acids. Deletions cut 3 bases from V and 0 bases from J, with 14 bases between. The CDR3 sequence is CASSFLQGGMNTEAFF. The CDR3 DNA is TGTGCCAGCAGCTTTCTGCAGGGAGGTATGAACACTGAAGCTTTCTTT.

The rearrangement uses TRBV4-1 and TRBJ1-2; D is possibly TRBD1 (6 bases). Germline V gene lookup returns CDR1 MGHRA and CDR2 YSYEKL. The CDR3 is 17 amino acids. V shed 0 bases and J shed 5 bases, with 19 bases lying between them. The CDR3 coding sequence is TGCGCCAGCAGCCAAGATCCCGGGGGGGCGGAGGCTTATGGCTACACCTTC. Translated: CASSQDPGGAEAYGYTF.

The DNA for the CDR3 is TGTGCCAGCAGCTTAGCCTTACTAGCGGGAGGGCTAGAGACCCAGTACTTC. It is translated as CASSLALLAGGLETQYF. The V gene is TRBV7-8, the J gene TRBJ2-5; 13 bases fit TRBD2. Germline V gene lookup returns CDR1 SGHVS and CDR2 FQNEAQ. The V gene end was trimmed by 0 bases and the J gene end by 4 bases; junction bases not matched to a gene: 5. This CDR3 region has 17 residues.

The chain employs TRBV30 and TRBJ1-1; D call uncertain. CDR3 length: 12 residues. V lost 0 bases to trimming and J lost 0 bases, with 2 bases between them. Germline-derived CDR1 and CDR2 are GTSNPN and SVGIG (reference sequence). CDR3 coding DNA: TGTGCCTGGAGTGTAGTGAACACTGAAGCTTTCTTT. Its translation is CAWSVVNTEAFF.

This clone came up a few times. The genes are TRBV29-1 and TRBJ2-6; D call uncertain. Germline-derived CDR1 and CDR2 are SQVTM and ANQGSEA. This CDR3 comprises 15 residues. Trimming removed 0 bases at V and 0 bases at J, with 6 bases between. This chain's CDR3 is CSVEDSLSGANVLTF. DNA for the CDR3: TGCAGCGTTGAAGACAGTCTCTCTGGGGCCAACGTCCTGACTTTC.

This clone was found once. The chain recombines TRBV5-6 with TRBJ1-1, with a possible D match to TRBD1 (5 bases). This CDR3 region has 14 residues. Germline CDR1 is SGHDT and CDR2 is YYEEEE. V lost 4 bases to trimming and J lost 0 bases, with 10 bases between them. DNA for the CDR3: TGTGCCAGCAGCCCGCAGGGCATGAACACTGAAGCTTTCTTT. Encoded protein: CASSPQGMNTEAFF.

The V gene is TRBV2, the J gene TRBJ2-2; a weak D match, TRBD1 (6 bases). The V gene's germline CDR1 is SNHLY and CDR2 FYNNEI. The V and J ends lost 5 bases and 11 bases respectively, with 18 bases between them. The CDR3 length is 14 residues. CDR3 coding DNA: TGTGCCAGCAGTTACGGGACGACAGGTGGAGAGCTGTTTTTT. This codes for CASSYGTTGGELFF.

The chain has TRBV5-1 and TRBJ2-1, with D perhaps matching TRBD2 (5 bases). The CDR3 has 13 residues. Trimming removed 3 bases at V and 9 bases at J, with 13 bases between. Germline V gene lookup returns CDR1 SGHRS and CDR2 YFSETQ. The CDR3 nucleotides are TGCGCCAGCAGCTCAACTAGTCTAGGTGAGCAGTTCTTC. The encoded protein is CASSSTSLGEQFF.

The chain recombines TRBV5-4 with TRBJ2-7, with D hard to call. Germline V gives CDR1 SGHNT, CDR2 YYREEE (reference sequence). Deletions cut 4 bases from V and 1 base from J, with 12 bases between. This CDR3 is 14 amino acids long. Here the CDR3 reads CASSRSDESYEQYF. The CDR3 region has the DNA TGTGCCAGCAGCCGGTCGGACGAGTCCTACGAGCAGTACTTC.

The J gene is TRBJ2-1, the V gene TRBV7-6; D call uncertain. This CDR3 spans 13 amino acids. Germline assignment: CDR1 SGHVS and CDR2 FNYEAQ. V lost 0 bases, J lost 6 bases, and 6 bases lay in between. The CDR3 spells CASSLASRNEQFF. The CDR3 DNA reads TGTGCCAGCAGCTTAGCTAGTCGCAATGAGCAGTTCTTC.

The V and J genes are TRBV30 and TRBJ2-1; no clear D. The CDR3 sequence is 12 residues long. Germline V lookup: CDR1 GTSNPN, CDR2 SVGIG (reference sequence). The V end was cut by 4 bases, the J end by 3 bases, with 7 bases between. The CDR3 sequence is CAWNKDYNEQFF. CDR3 DNA: TGTGCCTGGAACAAGGACTACAATGAGCAGTTCTTC.

The sample holds one count of this clone. This chain connects TRBV27 to TRBJ2-2; maybe TRBD2 (6 bases). The CDR3 spans 15 residues. Germline V gene sequence: CDR1 MNHEY, CDR2 SMNVEV (reference sequence). V shed 7 bases and J shed 0 bases, with 12 bases lying between them. CDR3 coding DNA: TGTGCCAGCACCTACGGGACTGCGAACACCGGGGAGCTGTTTTTT. Its protein product is CASTYGTANTGELFF.

J is TRBJ2-2 and V is TRBV7-2; 14 bases agree with TRBD2. Germline V CDR1 and CDR2: SGHTA, FQGNSA. This CDR3 has 16 residues. V gave up 1 base and J gave up 7 bases; unmatched junction bases: 2. The CDR3 loop is CASSLGTSGGIGELFF. In DNA form, the CDR3 reads TGTGCCAGCAGCTTAGGGACTAGCGGGGGGATCGGGGAGCTGTTTTTT.